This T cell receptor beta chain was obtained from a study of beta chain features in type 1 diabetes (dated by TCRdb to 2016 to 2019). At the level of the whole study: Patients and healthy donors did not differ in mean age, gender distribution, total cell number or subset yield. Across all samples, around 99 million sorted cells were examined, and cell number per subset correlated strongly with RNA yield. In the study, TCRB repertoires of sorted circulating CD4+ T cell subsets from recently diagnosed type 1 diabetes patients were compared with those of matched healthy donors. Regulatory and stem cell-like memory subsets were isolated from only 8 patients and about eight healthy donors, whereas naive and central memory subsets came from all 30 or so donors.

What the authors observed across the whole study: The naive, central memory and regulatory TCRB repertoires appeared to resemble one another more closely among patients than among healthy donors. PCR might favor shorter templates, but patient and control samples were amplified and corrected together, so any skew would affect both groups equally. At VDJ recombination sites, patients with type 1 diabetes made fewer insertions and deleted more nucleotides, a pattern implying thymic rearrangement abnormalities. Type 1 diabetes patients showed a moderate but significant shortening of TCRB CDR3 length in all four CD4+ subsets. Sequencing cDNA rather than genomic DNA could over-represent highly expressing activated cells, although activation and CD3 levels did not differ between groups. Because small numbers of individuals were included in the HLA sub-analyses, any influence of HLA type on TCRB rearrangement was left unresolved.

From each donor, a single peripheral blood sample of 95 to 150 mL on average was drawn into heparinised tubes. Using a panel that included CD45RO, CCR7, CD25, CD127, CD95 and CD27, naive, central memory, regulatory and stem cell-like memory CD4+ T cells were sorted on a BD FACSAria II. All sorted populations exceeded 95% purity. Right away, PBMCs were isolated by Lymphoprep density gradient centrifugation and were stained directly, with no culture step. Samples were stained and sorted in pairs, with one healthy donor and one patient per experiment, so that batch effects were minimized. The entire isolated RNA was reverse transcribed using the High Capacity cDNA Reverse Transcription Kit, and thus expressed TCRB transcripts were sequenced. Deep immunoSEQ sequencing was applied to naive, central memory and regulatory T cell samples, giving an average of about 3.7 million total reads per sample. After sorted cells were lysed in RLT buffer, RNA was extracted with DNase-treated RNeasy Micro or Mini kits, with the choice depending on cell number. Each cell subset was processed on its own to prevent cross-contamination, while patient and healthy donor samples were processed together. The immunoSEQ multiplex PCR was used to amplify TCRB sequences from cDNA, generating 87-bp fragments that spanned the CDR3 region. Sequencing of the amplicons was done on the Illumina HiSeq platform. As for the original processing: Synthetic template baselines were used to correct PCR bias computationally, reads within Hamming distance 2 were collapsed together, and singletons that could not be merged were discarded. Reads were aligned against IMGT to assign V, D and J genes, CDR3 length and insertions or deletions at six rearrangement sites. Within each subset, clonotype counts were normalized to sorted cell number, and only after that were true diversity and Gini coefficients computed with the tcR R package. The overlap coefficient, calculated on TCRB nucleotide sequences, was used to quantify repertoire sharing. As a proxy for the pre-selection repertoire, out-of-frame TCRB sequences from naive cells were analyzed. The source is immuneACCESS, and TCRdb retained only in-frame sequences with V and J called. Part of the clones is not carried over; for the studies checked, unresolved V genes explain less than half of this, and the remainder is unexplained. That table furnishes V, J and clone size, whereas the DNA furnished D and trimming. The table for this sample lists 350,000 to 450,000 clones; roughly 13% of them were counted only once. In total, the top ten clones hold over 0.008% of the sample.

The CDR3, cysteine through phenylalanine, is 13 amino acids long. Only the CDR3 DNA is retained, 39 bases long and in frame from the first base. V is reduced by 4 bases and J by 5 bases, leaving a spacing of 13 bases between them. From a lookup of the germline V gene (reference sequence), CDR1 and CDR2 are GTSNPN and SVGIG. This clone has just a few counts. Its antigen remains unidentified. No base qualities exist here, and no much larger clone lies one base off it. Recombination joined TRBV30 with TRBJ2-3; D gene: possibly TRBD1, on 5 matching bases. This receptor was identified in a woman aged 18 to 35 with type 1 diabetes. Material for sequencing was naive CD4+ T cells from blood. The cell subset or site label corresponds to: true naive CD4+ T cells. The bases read TGTGCCTGGACGGGTTCAGGGTTAGATACGCAGTATTTT. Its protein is CAWTGSGLDTQYF.